The rows below give T cell receptor beta chains drawn from one sample of a study of blood T cell repertoires in COVID-19. Only in-frame clones appear in the TCRdb table, and some are missing; sequencing was by immunoSEQ multiplex PCR. The data hold some 67,000 clones, with approximately 88% observed a single time. Sequences were obtained from peripheral blood. These receptors all stem from a woman over 75 with acute or convalescent COVID-19. CDR3s include the opening cysteine and the closing phenylalanine or tryptophan. The D gene is left open where the match is weak. Clone size is stated in some rows and not others, as once, few, many or a class when expanded.

clone_size j_call d_call v_call cdr3_nt cdr3_aa
NA TRBJ2-7 TRBD1 TRBV5-6 TGTGCCAGCAGCTTGGGTGCCGGACAGGGTTACGAGCAGTACTTC CASSLGAGQGYEQYF
NA TRBJ2-7 NA TRBV29-1 TGCAGCGTTGTTTCCGGAGGAACCTACGAGCAGTACTTC CSVVSGGTYEQYF
NA TRBJ1-2 TRBD1 TRBV25-1 TGTGCCAGCAGTGGGACAGGTCCGTATGGCTACACCTTC CASSGTGPYGYTF
NA TRBJ2-6 NA TRBV10-3 TGTGCCATCACAGGGCGTTTAGGGGCCAACGTCCTGACTTTC CAITGRLGANVLTF
NA TRBJ1-6 NA TRBV3-1/TRBV3-2 TGTGCCAGCAGCCCAAGGATCACAGTCTCCTATAATTCACCCCTCCACTTT CASSPRITVSYNSPLHF
NA TRBJ2-5 TRBD2 TRBV27 TGTGCCAGCAGTCCCGGACTAGCGGGAGTAGGGGAGACCCAGTACTTC CASSPGLAGVGETQYF
NA TRBJ1-1 NA TRBV3-1/TRBV3-2 TGTGCCACCAAGGGACATCTGAACACTGAAGCTTTCTTT CATKGHLNTEAFF
once TRBJ1-1 NA TRBV6-5 TGTGCCAGCAGTTACTCGATAATTGAGGCTGAAGCTTTCTTT CASSYSIIEAEAFF
NA TRBJ1-5 NA TRBV28 TGTGCCAGCAACGTACAGGGCCAGCCCCAGCATTTT CASNVQGQPQHF
NA TRBJ1-6 NA TRBV27 TGTGCCAGCAATGGAGGAGACTATAATTCACCCCTCCACTTT CASNGGDYNSPLHF
NA TRBJ1-5 NA TRBV18 TGTGCCAGCTCACCGGGCATAAGCAATCAGCCCCAGCATTTT CASSPGISNQPQHF
NA TRBJ1-3 NA TRBV10-1 TGCGCCAGCAGTGACACGGACAGCTCTGGAAACACCATATATTTT CASSDTDSSGNTIYF
NA TRBJ2-1 NA TRBV12-5 TGTGCTAGTGGTTTGGCTATCGCGGGTTGGGTTGATGAGCAGTTCTTC CASGLAIAGWVDEQFF
NA TRBJ1-1 TRBD1 TRBV10-3 TGTGCCATCAGGCCCGGGACAGCGAACACTGAAGCTTTCTTT CAIRPGTANTEAFF
NA TRBJ2-3 NA TRBV9 TGTGCCAGCAGCGTAGACCCGGGCGGGGATACGCAGTATTTT CASSVDPGGDTQYF
NA TRBJ1-1 TRBD1 TRBV28 TGTGCCAGCAGTTTGACAGGGGAGAAAGCTTTCTTT CASSLTGEKAFF
NA TRBJ2-1 NA TRBV7-8 TGTGCCAGCAGCATCGACTCGAAAAACAATGAGCAGTTCTTC CASSIDSKNNEQFF
NA TRBJ1-5 NA TRBV7-9 TGTGCCAGCAGCCTCGGTACCCAGCCCCAGCATTTT CASSLGTQPQHF
few TRBJ2-3 NA TRBV7-3 TGTGCCAGCAGCCGTACTAGCTTCGGGACAGATACGCAGTATTTT CASSRTSFGTDTQYF
NA TRBJ2-1 NA TRBV7-3 TGTGCCAGCAGCCCCGGGACTCCCCCCCGGGAGCAGTTCTTC CASSPGTPPREQFF
NA TRBJ1-2 NA TRBV27 TGTGCCAGCAGTCTCTCCGGGGGGGGTAGGGGTGGCTACACCTTC CASSLSGGGRGGYTF
NA TRBJ2-1 TRBD2 TRBV18 TGTGCCAGCTCACCACTAACTAGCGGCACGAATGAGCAGTTCTTC CASSPLTSGTNEQFF
NA TRBJ2-7 NA TRBV7-8 TGTGCCAGCAGCCAGACAGATGCGTCCTCCTACGAGCAGTACTTC CASSQTDASSYEQYF
NA TRBJ1-1 TRBD1 TRBV7-9 TGTGCCAGCAGCTCGGAGGGGGCCGGAACTGAAGCTTTCTTT CASSSEGAGTEAFF
NA TRBJ1-5 NA TRBV10-3 TGTGCCATCAGTGAGTCAAGGACACCTAATCAGCCCCAGCATTTT CAISESRTPNQPQHF
NA TRBJ2-7 NA TRBV21-1 TGTGCCAGCAGCGACTGGGACAGGGCCTACGAGCAGTACTTC CASSDWDRAYEQYF
many TRBJ2-2 NA TRBV10-2 TGCGCCAGCAGGATAGGGGGGGCCGGGGAGCTGTTTTTT CASRIGGAGELFF
NA TRBJ2-7 NA TRBV5-4 TGTGCCAGCAGCCAGGGGGGACAGAGTGCCTACGAGCAGTACTTC CASSQGGQSAYEQYF
once TRBJ2-7 TRBD2 TRBV18 TGTGCCAGCTCACCGAGAGGGACTAGCGGATACGAGCAGTACTTC CASSPRGTSGYEQYF
NA TRBJ2-2 TRBD1 TRBV19 TGTGCCAGTAGCCCCGGGACAGGGGCAGTCACCGGGGAGCTGTTTTTT CASSPGTGAVTGELFF
NA TRBJ2-3 NA TRBV3-1/TRBV3-2 TGTGCCAGCAGCCAAGGTGGGGCTACCCGCACAGATACGCAGTATTTT CASSQGGATRTDTQYF
NA TRBJ1-1 NA TRBV6-6 TGTGCCAGCACCCGGGTAGCTCAGAAGGACACTGAAGCTTTCTTT CASTRVAQKDTEAFF
NA TRBJ2-7 TRBD1 TRBV18 TGTGCCAGCTCACCGACAGGGGCAACCTACGAGCAGTACTTC CASSPTGATYEQYF
NA TRBJ2-7 TRBD2 TRBV18 TGTGCCAGCTCACCCGGTGGCGGGGCTAGCGGGAGCTACGAGCAGTACTTC CASSPGGGASGSYEQYF
NA TRBJ1-2 TRBD1 TRBV28 TGTGCCAGCAGTACTACGGGACAGGGCTTCTCTGGCTACACCTTC CASSTTGQGFSGYTF
NA TRBJ2-1 NA TRBV7-9 TGTGCCAGCAGCTTAGCGGGGGCCCTCTACAATGAGCAGTTCTTC CASSLAGALYNEQFF
NA TRBJ2-2 TRBD1 TRBV19 TGTGCCAGTAGTAACAGGGGCGGCACCGGGGAGCTGTTTTTT CASSNRGGTGELFF
NA TRBJ2-1 TRBD1 TRBV7-6 TGTGCCAGCAGCTTAGCGGACAGGAATGAGCAGTTCTTC CASSLADRNEQFF
NA TRBJ1-3 NA TRBV5-4 TGTGCCAGCAGCTTGCAGGGCTCAGGAAACACCATATATTTT CASSLQGSGNTIYF
NA TRBJ2-1 TRBD2 TRBV7-2 TGTGCCAGCAGCTTAGTCCTTTCCCTAGCGGGAGGGCATGCGTTCTTC CASSLVLSLAGGHAFF
NA TRBJ2-5 TRBD2 TRBV10-3 TGTGCCATCAGTGAAGCGGGGGGAATCCAAGAGACCCAGTACTTC CAISEAGGIQETQYF
many TRBJ1-2 NA TRBV29-1 TGCAGCGTCCTTGGGGGGGTCTCTGGCTACACCTTC CSVLGGVSGYTF
NA TRBJ2-5 NA TRBV6-5 TGTGCCAGCAGTTATGGTAGGAGGGTCAAAGAGACCCAGTACTTC CASSYGRRVKETQYF
NA TRBJ2-1 TRBD2 TRBV4-1 TGCGCCAGCAGCCAAGTACCCAGCGGGGGGGCCTTGCAGTTCGATGAGCAGTTCTTC CASSQVPSGGALQFDEQFF
NA TRBJ1-5 TRBD1 TRBV19 TGTGCCAGTAGTATGAGGGGGCTGGGCAATCAGCCCCAGCATTTT CASSMRGLGNQPQHF
NA TRBJ2-5 TRBD2 TRBV5-1 TGCGCCAGCAGCTTCCGGCGGGGGGGCCTGGAGACCCAGTACTTC CASSFRRGGLETQYF
once TRBJ2-7 TRBD1 TRBV19 TGTGCCAGTAGTCGGGACAGGGTCTCATTCTACGAGCAGTACTTC CASSRDRVSFYEQYF
NA TRBJ2-7 NA TRBV5-4 TGTGCCAGCAGCGTGGGCCTCTCGAGCGGCGAGCAGTACTTC CASSVGLSSGEQYF
NA TRBJ1-1 NA TRBV5-1 TGCGCCAGCAGCTTGACCTTCAGGGGTTGGAACACTGAAGCTTTCTTT CASSLTFRGWNTEAFF
NA TRBJ1-4 NA TRBV4-1 TGCGCCACAAGGGGGTTGGATGAAAAACTGTTTTTT CATRGLDEKLFF
NA TRBJ1-5 NA TRBV3-1/TRBV3-2 TGTGCCAGCAGCCAAGATCCGACTCAAAATCAGCCCCAGCATTTT CASSQDPTQNQPQHF
NA TRBJ1-6 TRBD1 TRBV29-1 TGCAGCGTTCGGGAGACAGGGACCGATTCACCCCTCCACTTT CSVRETGTDSPLHF
NA TRBJ1-2 TRBD1 TRBV9 TGTGCCAGCAGCGTCTCAAGGGGGCAGTATCAGGGCTACACCTTC CASSVSRGQYQGYTF
NA TRBJ2-5 TRBD2 TRBV4-1 TGCGCCAGCAGCCAGGGGACTAGCGGGGGGGCCCGGACCCAGTACTTC CASSQGTSGGARTQYF
NA TRBJ1-5 NA TRBV4-2 TGTGCCAGCAGCCCCAGGGAGGGCCAGCCCCAGCATTTT CASSPREGQPQHF